Sequencing of this T cell receptor beta chain was carried out in a study of blood T cell repertoires in COVID-19. Study background: The United States, Italy and Spain supplied acute and convalescent COVID-19 samples. PBMCs, B-cell-depleted T cells, or T cells provided the cDNA or gDNA that made up the material.

Assay: immunoSEQ multiplex PCR; the TCRdb copy retains only in-frame clones and omits some. The sample includes about 200,000 clones, 70% to 90% of them seen just once. The V segment lost 6 bases and the J segment 1 base; nucleotides outside the gene matches: 7. Looked up from germline, CDR1 is KGHSH and CDR2 is LQKENI. CDR3 length: 15 amino acids. The sample consisted of peripheral blood. This receptor was identified in a human donor with active or convalescent COVID-19. The donor label of this sample is uncertain. V gene TRBV18 combines with J gene TRBJ1-1, with 8 bases aligning to TRBD1. The CDR3 sequence is CASSQQGVGNTEAFF. The CDR3 nucleotides are TGTGCCAGCTCTCAACAGGGGGTCGGGAACACTGAAGCTTTCTTT.